This TCR beta chain comes out of a study of blood T cell repertoires in COVID-19. Study as a whole: Whether acute or convalescent, the COVID-19 samples came from the United States, Italy and Spain. In each case, the material was cDNA or gDNA derived from T cells, B-cell-depleted T cells, or PBMCs.

The CDR3 contains 17 residues. CDR1 and CDR2 from the germline V gene are SGHRS and YFSETQ. The ends lost 1 base at V and 5 bases at J; junction bases unmatched: 10. In the source study's methods: Nucleated cell counts were estimated from reference gene primer amplification. Generated by immunoSEQ multiplex PCR, the TCRdb table keeps only in-frame clones and is missing some. That table furnishes V, J and clone size, whereas the DNA furnished D and trimming. Of 50,000 to 75,000 clones in the sample, about 90% were seen once. This clone was seen a single time. The TCR was taken from a man aged 80 or over in a cohort sampled during active COVID-19. The sample taken for sequencing was peripheral blood. The chain carries TRBV5-1 and TRBJ2-3; 10 bases fit TRBD2. Here the CDR3 reads CASSLRQLAGVLDTQYF. The CDR3 nucleotides are TGCGCCAGCAGCTTGAGGCAGCTAGCGGGAGTTTTAGATACGCAGTATTTT.